The rows below give T cell receptor beta chains drawn from one sample of a study of T cells in Graves' hyperthyroidism and ophthalmopathy. TCRdb passed the multiplex PCR reads through MiXCR, listing each CDR3 protein once. This table has roughly 420,000 distinct CDR3 sequences, more than 15% appearing once. Material for sequencing was blood. These receptors originate from a young woman with Graves' hyperthyroidism. The CDR3 runs from the conserved cysteine through the conserved F or W. The order of the fields is J gene, V gene, clone size, CDR3 protein. Rows may omit the clone size; those that give it use once, few, many or a size class.

>TRBJ2-1|TRBV6-4|.
CASSVLAGTVYNEQFF
>TRBJ2-5|TRBV9|many
CASSAYQGTQETQYF
>TRBJ2-7|TRBV6-2/TRBV6-3|.
CASSYSGGGAKGSYEQYF
>TRBJ1-1|TRBV19|many
CASRTGQEAFF
>TRBJ2-7|TRBV5-1|many
CASSLDSGQPSYEQYF
>TRBJ2-3|TRBV7-2|.
CASSLSRPAETQCF
>TRBJ2-3|TRBV6-1|many
CASMRSGGTDTQYF
>TRBJ2-7|TRBV6-1|few
CASTQGLAPSYEQYF
>TRBJ2-1|TRBV5-1|.
CASSNRDYYNEQFF
>TRBJ2-7|TRBV6-1|many
CASSPTPYEQYF
>TRBJ2-3|TRBV20-1|many
CSARLAGLRTDTQYF
>TRBJ2-2|TRBV19|.
CASNWQGDTGELFF
>TRBJ1-2|TRBV6-1|many
CASKLQGNYGYTF
>TRBJ2-3|TRBV29-1|many
CSVVRYIFRTDTQYF
>TRBJ1-1|TRBV6-1|.
CASRTAGTEAFF
>TRBJ2-7|TRBV2|.
CASSQKMVDEQYF
>TRBJ2-1|TRBV3-2|many
CASSPLSSYNEQFF
>TRBJ2-3|TRBV3-1|few
CASSPRSGTQYF
>TRBJ1-1|TRBV6-5|many
CASSYYSKGTEAFF
>TRBJ1-6|TRBV11-2|many
CASSMGQGNSPLHF
>TRBJ2-2|TRBV20-1|.
CSARDKETGELFF
>TRBJ2-7|TRBV4-2|many
CASSQGKAGTYEQYF
>TRBJ1-1|TRBV5-1|many
CASSLAAGSVNTEAFF
>TRBJ1-5|TRBV24-1|.
CATSGQGARQPQHF
>TRBJ1-5|TRBV6-1|many
CASSRGSPGGFGQPQHF
>TRBJ2-2|TRBV3-1|few
CASSDRQGEATGELFF
>TRBJ2-5|TRBV29-1|many
CSVRVGGRETQYF
>TRBJ2-2|TRBV5-1|.
CASSLARADTGELFF
>TRBJ2-7|TRBV12-3/TRBV12-4|many
CASSPTSGGEQYF
>TRBJ1-1|TRBV18|many
CASSPQTGGNTEAFF
>TRBJ1-5|TRBV4-2|few
CASSQDRGGSVLQPQHF
>TRBJ2-1|TRBV6-1|.
CASSQARTPYSYNEQFF
>TRBJ1-2|TRBV11-2|.
CASSLVEGPTNYGYTF
>TRBJ1-4|TRBV6-1|many
CASSELPGQHGEKLFF
>TRBJ2-1|TRBV29-1|many
CSVAREGRYNEQFF
>TRBJ1-1|TRBV20-1|many
CSPGGGLGNTEAFF
>TRBJ2-1|TRBV6-2/TRBV6-3|many
CASGSDRTSRNEQFF
>TRBJ1-2|TRBV15|.
CATSRDLVSRGSGNYGYTF
>TRBJ1-3|TRBV9|many
CASSPRDSGNTIYF
>TRBJ2-5|TRBV4-1|few
CASSQDERRPLIQETQYF
>TRBJ1-1|TRBV19|few
CASTERPITTEAFF
>TRBJ2-5|TRBV6-2/TRBV6-3|many
CASSPGEGLAGGQETQYF
>TRBJ2-4|TRBV7-9|many
CASSSTGPTNRAKNIQYF
>TRBJ1-1|TRBV7-9|.
CASSSRGGNTEAFF
>TRBJ1-1|TRBV19|.
CASSMTRGSTEAFF
>TRBJ1-5|TRBV19|.
CASSIGGNQPQHF
>TRBJ1-3|TRBV6-1|.
CASSNGGQGPGNAIYF
>TRBJ2-3|TRBV29-1|.
CSVLSTGTGADTQYF
>TRBJ2-1|TRBV24-1|many
CATSDWSVSYNEQFF
>TRBJ1-4|TRBV12-3/TRBV12-4|.
CASSLTGLEKLFF
>TRBJ1-1|TRBV20-1|few
CSAPPGASNTEAFF
>TRBJ2-7|TRBV27|.
CASSHSWGEKNYEQYF
>TRBJ2-3|TRBV6-1|few
CASSPSGSSTDTQYF